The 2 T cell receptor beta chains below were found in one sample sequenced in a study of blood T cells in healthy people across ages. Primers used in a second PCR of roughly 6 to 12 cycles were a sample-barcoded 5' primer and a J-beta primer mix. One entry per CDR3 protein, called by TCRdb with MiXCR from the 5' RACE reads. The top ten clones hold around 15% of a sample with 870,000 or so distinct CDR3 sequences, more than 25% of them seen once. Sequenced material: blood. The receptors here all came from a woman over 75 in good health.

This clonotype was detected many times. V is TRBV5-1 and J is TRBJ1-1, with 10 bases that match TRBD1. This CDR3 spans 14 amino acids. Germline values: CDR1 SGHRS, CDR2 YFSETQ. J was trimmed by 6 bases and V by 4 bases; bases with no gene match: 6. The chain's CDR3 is CASSRGTGVPEAFF. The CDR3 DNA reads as TGCGCCAGCAGCCGTGGGACAGGGGTCCCTGAAGCTTTCTTT. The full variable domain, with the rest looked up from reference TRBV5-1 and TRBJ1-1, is KAGVTQTPRYLIKTRGQQVTLSCSPISGHRSVSWYQQTPGQGLQFLFEYFSETQRNKGNFPGRFSGRQFSNSRSEMNVSTLELGDSALYLCASSRGTGVPEAFFGQGTRLTVV.

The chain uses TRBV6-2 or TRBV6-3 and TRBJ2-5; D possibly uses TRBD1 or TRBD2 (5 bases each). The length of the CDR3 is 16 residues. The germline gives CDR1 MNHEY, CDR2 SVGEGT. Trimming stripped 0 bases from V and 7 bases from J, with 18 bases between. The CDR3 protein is CASSYSGIIGTWTQYF. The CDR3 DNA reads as TGTGCCAGCAGTTACTCGGGAATTATAGGGACCTGGACCCAGTACTTC.